This T cell receptor beta chain was sequenced in a study of post-analysis software for immune sequencing data. Study-wide results and limits: Strong co-clustering by F measure was evident for samples that had been prepared in the same batch. Significantly lower normalized Chao1 diversity was seen in multiple sclerosis patients than in controls. TRBV segments more frequent in patients than in controls numbered five and included TRBV5-6, TRBV5-1 and TRBV20-1.

Trimming stripped 3 bases from V and 9 bases from J, with 18 bases between. This CDR3 comprises 14 residues. Germline CDR1 reads DFQATT; CDR2 reads SNEGSKA (reference sequence). Details on this clonotype: Antigen unknown.

The library was made from cDNA and included unique molecular identifiers. The T cell input of roughly 0.95 to 11 million gave roughly 500,000 cDNA molecules. Using its own MiXCR run on the PCR reads, TCRdb lists one record per CDR3 protein. The repertoire holds 750,000 to 950,000 distinct CDR3 sequences, with roughly 58% as singletons. The specimen was blood. This sequence originates from a girl aged 5 to 17 with multiple sclerosis. The J gene is TRBJ2-4, the V gene TRBV20-1; TRBD2 might be the D (5 bases). The CDR3 bases are TGCAGTGCTAGTGCTGGGCCTAGCCTGGGCATTCAGTACTTC. It yields the protein CSASAGPSLGIQYF.